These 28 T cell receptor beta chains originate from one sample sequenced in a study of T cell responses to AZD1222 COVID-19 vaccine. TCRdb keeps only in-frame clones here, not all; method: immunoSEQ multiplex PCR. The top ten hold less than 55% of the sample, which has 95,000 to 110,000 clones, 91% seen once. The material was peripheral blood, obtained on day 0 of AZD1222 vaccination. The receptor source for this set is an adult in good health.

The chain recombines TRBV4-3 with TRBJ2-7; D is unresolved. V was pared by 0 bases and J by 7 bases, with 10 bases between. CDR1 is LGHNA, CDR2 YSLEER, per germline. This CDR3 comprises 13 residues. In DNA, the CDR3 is TGCGCCAGCAGCCAAGAGGTAATACGGGAGCAGTACTTC. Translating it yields CASSQEVIREQYF.

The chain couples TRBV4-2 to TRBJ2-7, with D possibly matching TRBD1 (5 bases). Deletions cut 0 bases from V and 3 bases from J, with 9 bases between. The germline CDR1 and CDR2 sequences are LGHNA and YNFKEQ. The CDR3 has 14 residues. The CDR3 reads CASSQDRRDYEQYF. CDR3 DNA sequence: TGTGCCAGCAGCCAAGATCGCAGGGACTACGAGCAGTACTTC.

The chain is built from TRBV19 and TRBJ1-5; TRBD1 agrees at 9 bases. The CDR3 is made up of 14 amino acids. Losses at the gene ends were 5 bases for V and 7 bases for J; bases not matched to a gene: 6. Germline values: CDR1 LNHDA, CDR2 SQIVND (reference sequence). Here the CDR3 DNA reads TGTGCCAGTAGTGGGACAGGGTTTGGGCAGCCCCAGCATTTT. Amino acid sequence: CASSGTGFGQPQHF. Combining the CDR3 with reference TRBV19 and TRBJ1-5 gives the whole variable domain DGGITQSPKYLFRKEGQNVTLSCEQNLNHDAMYWYRQDPGQGLRLIYYSQIVNDFQKGDIAEGYSVSREKKESFPLTVTSAQKNPTAFYLCASSGTGFGQPQHFGDGTRLSIL.

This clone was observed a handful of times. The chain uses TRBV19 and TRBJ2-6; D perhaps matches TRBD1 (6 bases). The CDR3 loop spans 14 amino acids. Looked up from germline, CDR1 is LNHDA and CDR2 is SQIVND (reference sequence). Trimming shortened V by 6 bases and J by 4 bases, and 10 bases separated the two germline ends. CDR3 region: CASRRGSGANVLTF. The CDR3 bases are TGTGCCAGTAGGAGGGGGTCCGGGGCCAACGTCCTGACTTTC.

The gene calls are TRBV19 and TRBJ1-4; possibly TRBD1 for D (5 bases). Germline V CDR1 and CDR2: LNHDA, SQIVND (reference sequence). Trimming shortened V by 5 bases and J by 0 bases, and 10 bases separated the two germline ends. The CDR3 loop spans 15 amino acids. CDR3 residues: CASSSGTATNEKLFF. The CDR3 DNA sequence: TGTGCCAGTAGTTCGGGGACGGCAACTAATGAAAAACTGTTTTTT.

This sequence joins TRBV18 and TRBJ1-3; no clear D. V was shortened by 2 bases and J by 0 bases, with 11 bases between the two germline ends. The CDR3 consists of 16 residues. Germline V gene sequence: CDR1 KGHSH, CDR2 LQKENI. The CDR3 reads CASSPGRADSGNTIYF. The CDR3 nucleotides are TGTGCCAGCTCACCAGGGAGGGCGGACTCTGGAAACACCATATATTTT.

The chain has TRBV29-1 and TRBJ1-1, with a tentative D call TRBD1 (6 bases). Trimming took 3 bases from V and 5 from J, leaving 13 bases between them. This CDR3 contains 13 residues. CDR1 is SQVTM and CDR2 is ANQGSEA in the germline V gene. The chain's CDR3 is CSVDVGGVTEAFF. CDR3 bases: TGCAGCGTTGATGTAGGGGGGGTAACTGAAGCTTTCTTT.

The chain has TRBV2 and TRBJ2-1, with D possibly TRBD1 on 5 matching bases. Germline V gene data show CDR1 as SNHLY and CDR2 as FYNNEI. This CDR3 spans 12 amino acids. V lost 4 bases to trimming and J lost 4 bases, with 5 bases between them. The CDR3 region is CASSGQYNEQFF. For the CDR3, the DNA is TGTGCCAGCAGTGGACAGTACAATGAGCAGTTCTTC.

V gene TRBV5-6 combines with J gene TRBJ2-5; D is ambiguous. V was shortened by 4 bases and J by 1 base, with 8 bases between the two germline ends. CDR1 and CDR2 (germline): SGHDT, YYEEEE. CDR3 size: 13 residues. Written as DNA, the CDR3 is TGTGCCAGCAGCCCCGTGACCCAAGAGACCCAGTACTTC. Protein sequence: CASSPVTQETQYF.

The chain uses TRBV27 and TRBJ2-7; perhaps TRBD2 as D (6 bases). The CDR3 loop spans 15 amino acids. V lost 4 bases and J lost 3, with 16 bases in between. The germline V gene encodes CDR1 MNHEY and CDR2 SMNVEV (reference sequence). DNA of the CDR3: TGTGCCAGCAGTTCAAGTGGGGGACTCTACTACGAGCAGTACTTC. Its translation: CASSSSGGLYYEQYF.

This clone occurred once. The CDR3: CASSDSHRGKADTQYF. CDR3 in DNA: TGTGCCAGCAGTGACTCGCACAGGGGGAAGGCGGATACGCAGTATTTT. The genes are TRBV6-4 and TRBJ2-3; 8 bases match TRBD1. The CDR3 is 16 amino acids. The germline V gene has CDR1 MRHNA and CDR2 SNTAGT. J gave up 6 bases and V 0 bases, and 8 bases lay outside the gene matches.

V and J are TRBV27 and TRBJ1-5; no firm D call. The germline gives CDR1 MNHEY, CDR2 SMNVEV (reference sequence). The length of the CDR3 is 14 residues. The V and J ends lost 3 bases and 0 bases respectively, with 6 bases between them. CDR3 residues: CASSFASSNQPQHF. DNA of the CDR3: TGTGCCAGCAGTTTCGCGAGTAGCAATCAGCCCCAGCATTTT.

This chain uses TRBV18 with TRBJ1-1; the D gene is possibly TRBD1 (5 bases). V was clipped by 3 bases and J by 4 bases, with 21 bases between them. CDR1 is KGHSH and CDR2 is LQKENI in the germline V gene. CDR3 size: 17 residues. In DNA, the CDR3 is TGTGCCAGCTCACCCCCAAATCGACAGTCTCTCGGCACTGAAGCTTTCTTT. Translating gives CASSPPNRQSLGTEAFF.

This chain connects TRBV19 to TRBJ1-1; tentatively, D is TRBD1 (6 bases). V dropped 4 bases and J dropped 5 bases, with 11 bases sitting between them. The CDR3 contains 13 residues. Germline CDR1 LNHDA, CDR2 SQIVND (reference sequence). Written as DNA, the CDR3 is TGTGCCAGTAGTACAACAGGGAATACTGAAGCTTTCTTT. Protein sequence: CASSTTGNTEAFF.

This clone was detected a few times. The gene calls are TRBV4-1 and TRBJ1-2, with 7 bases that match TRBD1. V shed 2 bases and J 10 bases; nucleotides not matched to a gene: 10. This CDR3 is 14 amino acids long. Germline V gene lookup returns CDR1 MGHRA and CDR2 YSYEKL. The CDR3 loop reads CASSQTPGQLTYTF. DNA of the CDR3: TGCGCCAGCAGCCAAACACCGGGACAGTTAACCTACACCTTC.

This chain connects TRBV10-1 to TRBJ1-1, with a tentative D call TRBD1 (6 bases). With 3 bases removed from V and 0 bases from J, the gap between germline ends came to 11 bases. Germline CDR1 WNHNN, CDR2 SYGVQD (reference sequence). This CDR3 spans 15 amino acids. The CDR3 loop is CASSDGRGMNTEAFF. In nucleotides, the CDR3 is TGCGCCAGCAGTGATGGCAGGGGTATGAACACTGAAGCTTTCTTT.

CDR3 protein: CAWSTPPGRTQYF. In DNA, the CDR3 is TGTGCCTGGAGTACCCCCCCAGGACGTACGCAGTATTTT. The chain is built from TRBV30 and TRBJ2-3; D not resolved. The V and J ends lost 2 bases and 8 bases respectively, with 14 bases between them. Germline-derived CDR1 and CDR2 are GTSNPN and SVGIG (reference sequence). This CDR3 spans 13 amino acids.

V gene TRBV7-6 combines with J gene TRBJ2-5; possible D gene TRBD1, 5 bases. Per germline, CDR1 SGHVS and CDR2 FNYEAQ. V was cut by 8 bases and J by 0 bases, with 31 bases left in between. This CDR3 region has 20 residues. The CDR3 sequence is CASYDPRPPGPFRDQETQYF. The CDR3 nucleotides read TGTGCCAGCTACGATCCCCGCCCCCCAGGCCCATTCAGGGACCAAGAGACCCAGTACTTC.

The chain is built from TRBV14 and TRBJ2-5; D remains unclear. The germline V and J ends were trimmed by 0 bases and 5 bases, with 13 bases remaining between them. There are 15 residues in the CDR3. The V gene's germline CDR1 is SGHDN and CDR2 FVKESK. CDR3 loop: CASSQDNWVMETQYF. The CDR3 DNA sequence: TGTGCCAGCAGCCAAGACAACTGGGTGATGGAGACCCAGTACTTC.

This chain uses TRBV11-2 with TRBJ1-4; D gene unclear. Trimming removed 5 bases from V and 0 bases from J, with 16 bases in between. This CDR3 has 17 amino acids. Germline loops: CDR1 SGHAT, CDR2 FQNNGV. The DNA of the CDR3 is TGTGCCAGCAGCCACCTGGCCCAGTGGACAACTAATGAAAAACTGTTTTTT. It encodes CASSHLAQWTTNEKLFF.

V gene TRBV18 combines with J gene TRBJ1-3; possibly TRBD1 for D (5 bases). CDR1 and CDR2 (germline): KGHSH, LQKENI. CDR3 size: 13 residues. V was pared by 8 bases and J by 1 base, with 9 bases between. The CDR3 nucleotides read TGTGCCAGCCAAACAGGTTCTGGAAACACCATATATTTT. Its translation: CASQTGSGNTIYF.

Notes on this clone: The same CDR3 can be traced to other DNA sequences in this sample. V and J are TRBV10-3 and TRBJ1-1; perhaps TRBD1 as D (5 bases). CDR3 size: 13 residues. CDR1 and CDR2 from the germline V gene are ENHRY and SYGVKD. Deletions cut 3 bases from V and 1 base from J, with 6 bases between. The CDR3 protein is CAISDGANTEAFF. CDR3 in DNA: TGTGCCATCAGTGACGGGGCGAACACTGAAGCTTTCTTT.

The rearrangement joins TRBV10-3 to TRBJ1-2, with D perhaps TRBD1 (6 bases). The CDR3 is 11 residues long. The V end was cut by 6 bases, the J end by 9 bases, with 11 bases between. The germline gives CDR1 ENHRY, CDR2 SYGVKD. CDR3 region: CAISNRESYTF. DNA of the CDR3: TGTGCCATCAGCAACAGGGAGAGCTACACCTTC.

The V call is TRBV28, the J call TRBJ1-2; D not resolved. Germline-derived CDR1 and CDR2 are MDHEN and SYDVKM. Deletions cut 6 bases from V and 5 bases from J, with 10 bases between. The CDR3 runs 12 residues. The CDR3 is CASSPPGYGYTF. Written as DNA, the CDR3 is TGTGCCAGCAGCCCCCCTGGATATGGCTACACCTTC.

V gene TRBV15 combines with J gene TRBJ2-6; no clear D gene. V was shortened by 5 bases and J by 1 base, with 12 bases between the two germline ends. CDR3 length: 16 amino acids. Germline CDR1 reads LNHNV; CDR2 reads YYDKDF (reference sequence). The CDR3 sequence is CATSASGASGANVLTF. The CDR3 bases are TGTGCCACCAGCGCGTCAGGCGCGTCTGGGGCCAACGTCCTGACTTTC.

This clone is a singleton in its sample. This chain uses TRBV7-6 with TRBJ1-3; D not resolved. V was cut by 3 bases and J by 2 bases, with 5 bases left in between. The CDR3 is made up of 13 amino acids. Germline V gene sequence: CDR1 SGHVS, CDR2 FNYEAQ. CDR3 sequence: CASSLGTGNTIYF. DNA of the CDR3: TGTGCCAGCAGCTTGGGGACTGGAAACACCATATATTTT.

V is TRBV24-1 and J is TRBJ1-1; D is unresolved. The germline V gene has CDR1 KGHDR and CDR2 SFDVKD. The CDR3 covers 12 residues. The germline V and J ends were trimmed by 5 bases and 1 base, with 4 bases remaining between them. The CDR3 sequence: CATSAGNTEAFF. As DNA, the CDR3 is TGTGCCACCAGTGCAGGGAACACTGAAGCTTTCTTT.

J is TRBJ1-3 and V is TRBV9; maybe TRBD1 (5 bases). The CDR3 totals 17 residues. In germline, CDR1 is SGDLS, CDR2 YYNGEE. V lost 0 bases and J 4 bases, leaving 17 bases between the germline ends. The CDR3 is CASSVAGPAGGGNTIYF. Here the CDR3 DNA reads TGTGCCAGCAGCGTAGCAGGCCCCGCCGGGGGGGGAAACACCATATATTTT.